The 22 T cell receptor beta chains below all came from one sample that was sequenced in a study of beta chain features in type 1 diabetes. Study-level points and caveats: Type 1 diabetes patients showed a moderate but significant shortening of TCRB CDR3s in all four CD4+ subsets.

Their antigens remain unidentified. The investigators reverse transcribed all of the isolated RNA, so they sequenced expressed TCRB transcripts. Measured with immunoSEQ multiplex PCR; TCRdb has only the in-frame clones, and not every one. Here the sample spans approximately 730,000 clones, roughly 12% being singletons. Sequenced input: naive CD4+ T cells from blood. These receptors were taken from a man younger than 35 with type 1 diabetes.

This clone has a handful of counts. The CDR3 bases are TGTGCCAGCTCACCACAGCGAGGCGACGAGCAGTACTTC. Its protein product is CASSPQRGDEQYF. V is TRBV18 and J is TRBJ2-7; D is uncertain. V was shortened by 1 base and J by 5 bases, with 9 bases between the two germline ends. Germline V gene lookup returns CDR1 KGHSH and CDR2 LQKENI. The CDR3 runs 13 residues. The full variable domain, with the rest looked up from reference TRBV18 and TRBJ2-7, is NAGVMQNPRHLVRRRGQEARLRCSPMKGHSHVYWYRQLPEEGLKFMVYLQKENIIDESGMPKERFSAEFPKEGPSILRIQQVVRGDSAAYFCASSPQRGDEQYFGPGTRLTVT.

This clone has only a few counts. The chain has TRBV4-1 and TRBJ2-3; TRBD1 aligns across 8 bases. CDR3 length: 16 residues. The J segment lost 4 bases and the V segment lost 0 bases, leaving 6 bases of the junction unmatched. Per the germline V gene, CDR1 is MGHRA and CDR2 is YSYEKL. The CDR3 nucleotides read TGCGCCAGCAGCCAAGAATGGGACAGGTTGGCAGATACGCAGTATTTT. Translation: CASSQEWDRLADTQYF.

The chain combines TRBV30 with TRBJ2-3; weak D call: TRBD1 (6 bases). The CDR3 has 14 residues. The V gene lost 1 base and the J gene lost 7 bases, with 15 bases spanning the gap. CDR1 is GTSNPN and CDR2 is SVGIG in the germline V gene (reference sequence). CDR3 DNA sequence: TGTGCCTGGAGTGCGGCACAGGGTTGGAATACGCAGTATTTT. Protein: CAWSAAQGWNTQYF. The full variable domain, in which reference TRBV30 and TRBJ2-3 provide the parts outside the CDR3, is SQTIHQWPATLVQPVGSPLSLECTVEGTSNPNLYWYRQAAGRGLQLLFYSVGIGQISSEVPQNLSASRPQDRQFILSSKKLLLSDSGFYLCAWSAAQGWNTQYFGPGTRLTVL.

The rearrangement links TRBV6-5 to TRBJ1-2; D unresolved. CDR3 length: 15 amino acids. Germline values: CDR1 MNHEY, CDR2 SVGAGI. Trimming cost V 2 bases and J 8 bases, with 18 bases left between them. This CDR3 is CASSYEISRSYGYTF. The CDR3, as DNA: TGTGCCAGCAGTTACGAGATATCCAGAAGCTACGGCTACACCTTC.

This chain links TRBV2 with TRBJ1-1, with D uncertain. The germline CDR1 and CDR2 sequences are SNHLY and FYNNEI. The ends were cut back, 1 base at V and 1 base at J, with 10 bases in the middle. This CDR3 comprises 15 residues. DNA of the CDR3: TGTGCCAGCAGTGAAGGCAGCGGTTCGAACACTGAAGCTTTCTTT. As protein: CASSEGSGSNTEAFF.

Concerning this clone itself: The sample has other DNA sequences that encode this CDR3 too. The rearrangement links TRBV20-1 to TRBJ1-1; D not resolved. Germline loops: CDR1 DFQATT, CDR2 SNEGSKA (reference sequence). With 6 bases removed from V and 0 bases from J, the gap between germline ends came to 5 bases. The CDR3 is made up of 11 amino acids. CDR3 protein: CSAPVNTEAFF. CDR3 bases: TGCAGTGCCCCGGTGAACACTGAAGCTTTCTTT.

The V and J genes are TRBV9 and TRBJ2-2, with TRBD1 matching over 9 bases. Trimming took 0 bases from V and 4 from J; bases not matched to a gene: 4. The V gene's germline CDR1 is SGDLS and CDR2 YYNGEE. This CDR3 is 16 amino acids long. The CDR3 protein is CASSVEGQGRTGELFF. DNA for the CDR3: TGTGCCAGCAGCGTAGAGGGACAGGGCCGCACCGGGGAGCTGTTTTTT. Combining the CDR3 with reference TRBV9 and TRBJ2-2 gives the whole variable domain DSGVTQTPKHLITATGQRVTLRCSPRSGDLSVYWYQQSLDQGLQFLIQYYNGEERAKGNILERFSAQQFPDLHSELNLSSLELGDSALYFCASSVEGQGRTGELFFGEGSRLTVL.

This rearrangement joins TRBV5-1 to TRBJ1-1; the match to TRBD1 covers 7 bases. CDR3 length: 13 residues. CDR1 is SGHRS and CDR2 is YFSETQ in the germline V gene. V lost 5 bases, J lost 6 bases, and 7 bases stayed unmatched. The CDR3 sequence: CASRPDRVAEAFF. In nucleotides, the CDR3 is TGCGCCAGCAGACCTGACAGGGTGGCTGAAGCTTTCTTT.

The sample holds a few counts of this clone. The gene calls are TRBV27 and TRBJ1-2, with 7 positions matching TRBD1. Trimming cost V 8 bases and J 4 bases; bases outside gene matches: 10. The germline V gene encodes CDR1 MNHEY and CDR2 SMNVEV (reference sequence). The CDR3 is 14 residues long. The CDR3 sequence is CASWTGASLYGYTF. Here the CDR3 DNA reads TGTGCCAGCTGGACAGGCGCCTCGCTCTATGGCTACACCTTC.

This clone was observed a few times. V is TRBV7-9 and J is TRBJ2-1, with 8 positions matching TRBD2. The germline CDR1 and CDR2 sequences are SEHNR and FQNEAQ (reference sequence). The CDR3 has 16 amino acids. V lost 4 bases, J lost 4 bases, and 9 bases stayed unmatched. DNA of the CDR3: TGTGCCAGCAGCTCATTAGCGGGGTTTACTTACAATGAGCAGTTCTTC. Protein product: CASSSLAGFTYNEQFF.

The gene calls are TRBV19 and TRBJ2-3; the D call may be TRBD1 or TRBD2 (5 bases each). In germline, CDR1 is LNHDA, CDR2 SQIVND (reference sequence). This CDR3 has 12 amino acids. Trimming removed 4 bases from V and 9 bases from J, with 11 bases in between. The CDR3 nucleotides read TGTGCCAGTAGTACCCCCAGGGAGACGCAGTATTTT. It encodes CASSTPRETQYF. The full variable domain, its missing parts supplied by reference TRBV19 and TRBJ2-3, is DGGITQSPKYLFRKEGQNVTLSCEQNLNHDAMYWYRQDPGQGLRLIYYSQIVNDFQKGDIAEGYSVSREKKESFPLTVTSAQKNPTAFYLCASSTPRETQYFGPGTRLTVL.

The chain joins TRBV30 to TRBJ2-7; the D is unclear. Germline values: CDR1 GTSNPN, CDR2 SVGIG (reference sequence). The length of the CDR3 is 12 residues. Trimming stripped 0 bases from V and 3 bases from J, with 6 bases between. The CDR3 DNA reads TGTGCCTGGAGTGTGGCAGACTACGAGCAGTACTTC. This sequence encodes CAWSVADYEQYF.

This clone came up a few times. J is TRBJ2-3 and V is TRBV28; D may be TRBD2 (6 bases). The CDR3 runs to 13 residues. Trimming removed 7 bases at V and 4 bases at J, with 12 bases between. The germline V gene encodes CDR1 MDHEN and CDR2 SYDVKM. Here the CDR3 DNA reads TGTGCCAGCATCTATGGCGGGGCAGATACGCAGTATTTT. Amino acids: CASIYGGADTQYF. The complete variable domain, with remaining parts taken from reference TRBV28 and TRBJ2-3, reads DVKVTQSSRYLVKRTGEKVFLECVQDMDHENMFWYRQDPGLGLRLIYFSYDVKMKEKGDIPEGYSVSREKKERFSLILESASTNQTSMYLCASIYGGADTQYFGPGTRLTVL.

The chain has TRBV5-1 and TRBJ1-1; 8 bases line up with TRBD1. This CDR3 is 14 amino acids long. V lost 2 bases and J lost 4; bases outside the gene matches: 4. Germline V CDR1 and CDR2: SGHRS, YFSETQ. The CDR3 nucleotides read TGCGCCAGCAGCTTTCAGGGGGCCGCCACTGAAGCTTTCTTT. Translated: CASSFQGAATEAFF.

The chain links TRBV14 to TRBJ1-4; 11 nucleotides align to TRBD1. Germline V gene lookup returns CDR1 SGHDN and CDR2 FVKESK. Trimming removed 5 bases from V and 1 base from J; junction bases left unmatched: 9. The CDR3 is 18 amino acids. The CDR3 nucleotides read TGTGCCAGCAGCGGCCGGGACAGGGGGAGCGGAACTAATGAAAAACTGTTTTTT. Translated: CASSGRDRGSGTNEKLFF.

The chain combines TRBV6-5 with TRBJ1-6; D ambiguous. The germline V and J ends were trimmed by 2 bases and 7 bases, with 15 bases remaining between them. CDR3 length: 16 amino acids. Germline loops: CDR1 MNHEY, CDR2 SVGAGI. The CDR3 loop is CASSYPAGLGNSPLHF. The CDR3 DNA sequence: TGTGCCAGCAGTTACCCGGCAGGTTTAGGGAATTCACCCCTCCACTTT.

The DNA of the CDR3 is TGTGCCAGCAGGGACAGGGGATTCGGTGAGCAGTTCTTC. As protein: CASRDRGFGEQFF. V usage is TRBV6-5 and J usage is TRBJ2-1; 9 bases fit TRBD1. V shed 6 bases and J 9 bases; nucleotides not matched to a gene: 6. Germline-derived CDR1 and CDR2 are MNHEY and SVGAGI. This CDR3 contains 13 residues.

The chain couples TRBV11-1 to TRBJ2-5; a possible D gene is TRBD2 (6 bases). The germline V and J ends were trimmed by 5 bases and 7 bases, with 23 bases remaining between them. This CDR3 is 16 amino acids long. The germline CDR1 and CDR2 sequences are SGHAT and FQDESV (reference sequence). This CDR3 reads CASSRRVADFRGTQYF. In DNA, the CDR3 is TGTGCCAGCAGCCGAAGGGTAGCGGATTTTCGGGGGACCCAGTACTTC. The full variable domain, in which reference TRBV11-1 and TRBJ2-5 provide the parts outside the CDR3, is EAEVAQSPRYKITEKSQAVAFWCDPISGHATLYWYRQILGQGPELLVQFQDESVVDDSQLPKDRFSAERLKGVDSTLKIQPAELGDSAMYLCASSRRVADFRGTQYFGPGTRLLVL.

The chain couples TRBV4-1 to TRBJ2-2; 7 bases align to TRBD1. The CDR3 runs 17 residues. Trimming at V came to 0 bases and at J to 2 bases, leaving 6 bases not matched to a gene. Looked up from germline, CDR1 is MGHRA and CDR2 is YSYEKL. The CDR3 nucleotides are TGCGCCAGCAGCCAAGAGGGCAGGGGGATCAACACCGGGGAGCTGTTTTTT. It encodes CASSQEGRGINTGELFF.

Note on this clone: The same CDR3 can be traced to other DNA sequences in this sample. V and J are TRBV29-1 and TRBJ2-7; D is ambiguous. This CDR3 comprises 12 residues. Trimming left V 3 bases short and J 2 bases short, with 8 bases between. CDR1 and CDR2 from the germline V gene are SQVTM and ANQGSEA. The DNA for the CDR3 is TGCAGCGTTGAGGGTGGGACCTACGAGCAGTACTTC. Translating gives CSVEGGTYEQYF.

The chain joins TRBV14 to TRBJ1-2; 9 bases align to TRBD1. The ends lost 1 base at V and 7 bases at J; junction bases unmatched: 7. CDR3 length: 15 residues. Germline V gene lookup returns CDR1 SGHDN and CDR2 FVKESK. The CDR3 spells CASSQARQGVGGYTF. CDR3 in DNA: TGTGCCAGCAGCCAAGCCCGACAGGGGGTCGGTGGCTACACCTTC.

V and J are TRBV13 and TRBJ2-3; possibly TRBD1 or TRBD2 for D (6 bases each). The CDR3 extends over 15 amino acids. CDR1 is PRHDT, CDR2 FYEKMQ, per germline (reference sequence). V was cut by 4 bases and J by 3 bases, with 14 bases left in between. For the CDR3, the DNA is TGTGCCAGCAGCTCCGGGGGCCGGGGAACAGATACGCAGTATTTT. Amino acids: CASSSGGRGTDTQYF.